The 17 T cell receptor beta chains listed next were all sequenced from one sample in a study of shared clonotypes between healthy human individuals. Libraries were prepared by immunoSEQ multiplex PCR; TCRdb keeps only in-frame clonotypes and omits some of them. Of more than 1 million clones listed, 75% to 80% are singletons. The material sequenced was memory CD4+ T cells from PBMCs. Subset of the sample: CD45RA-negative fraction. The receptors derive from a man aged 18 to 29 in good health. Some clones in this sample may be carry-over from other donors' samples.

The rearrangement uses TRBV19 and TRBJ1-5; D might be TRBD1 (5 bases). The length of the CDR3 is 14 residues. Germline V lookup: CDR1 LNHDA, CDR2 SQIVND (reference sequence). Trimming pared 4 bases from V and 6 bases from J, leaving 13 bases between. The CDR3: CASSTQGHTQPQHF. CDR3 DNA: TGTGCCAGTAGTACCCAGGGCCACACTCAGCCCCAGCATTTT.

The CDR3 spells CASSLAAPGGGGETQYF. CDR3 bases: TGTGCCAGCAGCTTAGCGGCCCCCGGCGGAGGGGGAGAGACCCAGTACTTC. V usage is TRBV7-6 and J usage is TRBJ2-5; D is perhaps TRBD1 or TRBD2 (6 bases each). Trimming left V 0 bases short and J 4 bases short, with 18 bases between. The CDR3 covers 17 residues. CDR1 and CDR2 (germline): SGHVS, FNYEAQ.

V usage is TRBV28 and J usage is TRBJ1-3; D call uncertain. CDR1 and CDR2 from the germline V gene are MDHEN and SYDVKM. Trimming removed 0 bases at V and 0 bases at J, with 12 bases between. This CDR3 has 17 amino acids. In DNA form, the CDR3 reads TGTGCCAGCAGTTTATGGTGGGAATCGACCTCTGGAAACACCATATATTTT. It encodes CASSLWWESTSGNTIYF.

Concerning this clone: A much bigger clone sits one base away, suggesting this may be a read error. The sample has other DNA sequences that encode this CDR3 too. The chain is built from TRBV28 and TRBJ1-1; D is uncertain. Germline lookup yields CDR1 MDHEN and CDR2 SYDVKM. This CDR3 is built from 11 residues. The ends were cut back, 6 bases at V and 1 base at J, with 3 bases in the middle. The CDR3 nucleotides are TGTGCCAGCAGACAGAACACTGAAGCTTTCTTT. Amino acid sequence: CASRQNTEAFF.

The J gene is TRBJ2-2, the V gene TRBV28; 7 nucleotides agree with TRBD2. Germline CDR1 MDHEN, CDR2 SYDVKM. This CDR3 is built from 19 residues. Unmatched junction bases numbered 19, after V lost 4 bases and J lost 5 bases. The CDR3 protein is CASSSRFRGAGARTGELFF. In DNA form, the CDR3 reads TGTGCCAGCAGTTCTCGTTTTCGAGGGGCGGGAGCACGGACCGGGGAGCTGTTTTTT.

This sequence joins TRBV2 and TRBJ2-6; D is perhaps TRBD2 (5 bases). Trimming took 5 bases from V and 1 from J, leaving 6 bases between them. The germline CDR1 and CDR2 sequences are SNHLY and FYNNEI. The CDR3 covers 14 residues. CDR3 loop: CASSRESGANVLTF. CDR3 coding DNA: TGTGCCAGCAGTCGGGAATCTGGGGCCAACGTCCTGACTTTC.

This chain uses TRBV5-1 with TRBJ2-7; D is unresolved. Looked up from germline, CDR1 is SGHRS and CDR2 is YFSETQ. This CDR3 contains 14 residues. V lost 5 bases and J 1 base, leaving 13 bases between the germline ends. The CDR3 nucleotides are TGCGCCAGCAGGTACGGTGGTACGTCCTACGAGCAGTACTTC. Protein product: CASRYGGTSYEQYF. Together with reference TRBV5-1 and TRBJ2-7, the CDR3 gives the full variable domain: KAGVTQTPRYLIKTRGQQVTLSCSPISGHRSVSWYQQTPGQGLQFLFEYFSETQRNKGNFPGRFSGRQFSNSRSEMNVSTLELGDSALYLCASRYGGTSYEQYFGPGTRLTVT.

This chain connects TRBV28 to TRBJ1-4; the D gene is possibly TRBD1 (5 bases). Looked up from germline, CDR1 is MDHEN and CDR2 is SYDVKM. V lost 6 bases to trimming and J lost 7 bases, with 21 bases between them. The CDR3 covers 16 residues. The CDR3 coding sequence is TGTGCCAGCAGCTCTACCCGCAGGGTGAGGGGTGAAAAACTGTTTTTT. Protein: CASSSTRRVRGEKLFF. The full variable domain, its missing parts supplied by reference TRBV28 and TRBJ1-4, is DVKVTQSSRYLVKRTGEKVFLECVQDMDHENMFWYRQDPGLGLRLIYFSYDVKMKEKGDIPEGYSVSREKKERFSLILESASTNQTSMYLCASSSTRRVRGEKLFFGSGTQLSVL.

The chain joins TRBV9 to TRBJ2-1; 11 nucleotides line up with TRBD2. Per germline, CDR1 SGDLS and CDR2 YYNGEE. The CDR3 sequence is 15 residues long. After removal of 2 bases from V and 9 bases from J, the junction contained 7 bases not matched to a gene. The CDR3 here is CASSVALAGAGEQFF. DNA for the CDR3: TGTGCCAGCAGCGTCGCACTAGCGGGAGCTGGTGAGCAGTTCTTC.

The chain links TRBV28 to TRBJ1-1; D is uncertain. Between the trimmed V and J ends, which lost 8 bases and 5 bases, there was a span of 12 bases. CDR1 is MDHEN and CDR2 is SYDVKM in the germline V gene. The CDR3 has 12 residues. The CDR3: CASVRWDTEAFF. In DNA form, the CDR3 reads TGTGCCAGCGTTAGGTGGGATACTGAAGCTTTCTTT.

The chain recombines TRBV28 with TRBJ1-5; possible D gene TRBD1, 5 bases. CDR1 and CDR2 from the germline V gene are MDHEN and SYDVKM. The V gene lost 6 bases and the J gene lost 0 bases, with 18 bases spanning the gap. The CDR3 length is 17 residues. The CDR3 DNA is TGTGCCAGCAGAGGGCAGGGCGGTGGTTATAGCAATCAGCCCCAGCATTTT. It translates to CASRGQGGGYSNQPQHF.

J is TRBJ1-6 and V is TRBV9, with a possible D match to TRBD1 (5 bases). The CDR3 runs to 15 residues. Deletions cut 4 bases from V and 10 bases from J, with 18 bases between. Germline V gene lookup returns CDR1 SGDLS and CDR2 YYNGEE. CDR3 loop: CASSPGPSGRSPLHF. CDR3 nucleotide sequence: TGTGCCAGCAGCCCCGGTCCCTCAGGGAGGTCACCCCTCCACTTT.

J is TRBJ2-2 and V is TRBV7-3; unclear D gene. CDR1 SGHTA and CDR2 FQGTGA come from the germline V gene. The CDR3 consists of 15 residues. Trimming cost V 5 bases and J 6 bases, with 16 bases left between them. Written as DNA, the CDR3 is TGTGCCAGCAGCCCCCCCCCGGGCGGCCCCGGGGAGCTGTTTTTT. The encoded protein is CASSPPPGGPGELFF.

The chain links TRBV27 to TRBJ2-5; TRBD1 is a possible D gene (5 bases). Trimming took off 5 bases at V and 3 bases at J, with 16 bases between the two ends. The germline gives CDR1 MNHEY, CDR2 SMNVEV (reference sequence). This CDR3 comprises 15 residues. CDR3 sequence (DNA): TGTGCCAGCAGTGGGAAGGGGCTCACAAAAGAGACCCAGTACTTC. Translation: CASSGKGLTKETQYF.

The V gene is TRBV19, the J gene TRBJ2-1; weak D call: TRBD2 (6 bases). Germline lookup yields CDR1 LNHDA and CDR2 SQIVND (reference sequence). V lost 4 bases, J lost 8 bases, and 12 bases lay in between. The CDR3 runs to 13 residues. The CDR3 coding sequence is TGTGCCAGTAGTAATTGGGGGACTCATGAGCAGTTCTTC. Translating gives CASSNWGTHEQFF.

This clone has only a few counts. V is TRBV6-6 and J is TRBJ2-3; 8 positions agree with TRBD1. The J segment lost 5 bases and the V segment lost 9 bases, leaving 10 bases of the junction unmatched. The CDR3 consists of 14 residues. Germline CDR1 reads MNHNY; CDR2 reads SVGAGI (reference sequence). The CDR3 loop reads CASRQGLGGDTQYF. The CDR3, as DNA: TGTGCCAGTCGACAGGGGCTGGGGGGAGATACGCAGTATTTT.

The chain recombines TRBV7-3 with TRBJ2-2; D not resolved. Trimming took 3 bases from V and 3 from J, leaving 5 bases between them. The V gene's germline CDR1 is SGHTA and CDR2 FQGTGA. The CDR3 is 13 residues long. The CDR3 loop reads CASSFSYTGELFF. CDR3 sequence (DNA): TGTGCCAGCAGCTTCTCTTACACCGGGGAGCTGTTTTTT.